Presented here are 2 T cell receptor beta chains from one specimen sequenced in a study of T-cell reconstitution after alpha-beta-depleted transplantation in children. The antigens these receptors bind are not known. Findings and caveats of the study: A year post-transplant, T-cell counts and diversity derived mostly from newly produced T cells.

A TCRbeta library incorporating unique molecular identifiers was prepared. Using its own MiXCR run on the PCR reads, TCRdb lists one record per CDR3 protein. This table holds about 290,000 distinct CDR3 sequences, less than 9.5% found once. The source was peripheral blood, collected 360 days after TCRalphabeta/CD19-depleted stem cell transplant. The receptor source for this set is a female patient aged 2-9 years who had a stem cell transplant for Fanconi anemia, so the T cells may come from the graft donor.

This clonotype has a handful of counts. Here the CDR3 reads CSALQKSPLHF. The DNA for the CDR3 is TGCAGTGCTCTACAGAAATCACCCCTCCACTTT. V is TRBV20-1 and J is TRBJ1-6; D is ambiguous. The CDR3 spans 11 residues. V dropped 5 bases and J dropped 10 bases, with 9 bases sitting between them. Germline CDR1 and CDR2: DFQATT and SNEGSKA (reference sequence).

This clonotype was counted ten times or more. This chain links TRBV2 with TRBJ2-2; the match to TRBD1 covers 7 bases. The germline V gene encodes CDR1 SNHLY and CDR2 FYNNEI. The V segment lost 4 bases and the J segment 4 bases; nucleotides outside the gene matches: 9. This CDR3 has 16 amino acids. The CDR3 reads CASSGPPGQRTGELFF. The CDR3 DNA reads TGTGCCAGCAGTGGTCCCCCGGGACAGCGCACCGGGGAGCTGTTTTTT.